One sample yielded the 22 T cell receptor beta chains listed below, sequenced in a study of CD8 T cells in ankylosing spondylitis. TCRdb independently ran MiXCR on the 5' RACE reads; one entry per CDR3 protein. The sample gives 750,000 to 850,000 distinct CDR3 sequences, 10% to 15% of which show up once; around 0.51% is in the top ten. What these receptors recognize is not known. Whole-study findings and limits: In ankylosing spondylitis blood, a motif of roughly 8 highly homologous TCR beta variants appeared characteristic.

Sequenced: blood, either unsorted or a sorted T cell fraction (not recorded which). The receptors come from a male donor with ankylosing spondylitis.

This clonotype has ten or more counts. V is TRBV12-3 or TRBV12-4 and J is TRBJ2-5, with TRBD1 identical over 9 bases. The CDR3 length is 13 residues. With 6 bases clipped from V and 3 bases from J, the junction kept 2 bases outside the gene matches. Written as DNA, the CDR3 is TGTGCCAGCAGGCGGGACAGGGAAGAGACCCAGTACTTC. Encoded protein: CASRRDREETQYF.

The table lists this clonotype with a few counts. This chain joins TRBV7-9 and TRBJ1-1, with TRBD1 as a possible D gene (5 bases). Germline loops: CDR1 SEHNR, CDR2 FQNEAQ (reference sequence). V gave up 5 bases and J gave up 3 bases, with 16 bases separating them. The CDR3 totals 15 residues. CDR3 coding DNA: TGTGCCAGCAGCCCCCGGGGGGATCGCTACACTGAAGCTTTCTTT. Translated: CASSPRGDRYTEAFF.

This clonotype was seen at least ten times. J is TRBJ1-2 and V is TRBV9, with TRBD1 matching over 9 bases. Germline trimming cut 2 bases from V and 4 bases from J; bases unmatched to any gene: 9. Germline V gene lookup returns CDR1 SGDLS and CDR2 YYNGEE. The CDR3 covers 16 residues. CDR3 residues: CASSVLAGTGPYGYTF. For the CDR3, the DNA is TGTGCCAGCAGCGTGTTAGCCGGGACAGGGCCCTATGGCTACACCTTC.

This clonotype was counted between two and nine times. The V and J genes are TRBV28 and TRBJ1-4, with D unresolved. Germline CDR1 MDHEN, CDR2 SYDVKM. The CDR3 consists of 17 residues. V was clipped by 2 bases and J by 0 bases, with 13 bases between them. CDR3 residues: CASSLVGGSATNEKLFF. In nucleotides, the CDR3 is TGTGCCAGCAGTTTAGTTGGAGGATCTGCAACTAATGAAAAACTGTTTTTT.

This clonotype has ten or more counts. The chain links TRBV29-1 to TRBJ1-1; D not resolved. The CDR3 totals 10 residues. Germline loops: CDR1 SQVTM, CDR2 ANQGSEA. Trimming pared 7 bases from V and 3 bases from J, leaving 6 bases between. This CDR3 reads CSATDTEAFF. The DNA of the CDR3 is TGCAGCGCAACTGACACTGAAGCTTTCTTT.

Only a few counts were recorded for this clonotype. The V call is TRBV6-2 or TRBV6-3, the J call TRBJ2-2; D is ambiguous. The CDR3 is made up of 15 amino acids. Trimming took off 3 bases at V and 4 bases at J, with 12 bases between the two ends. Germline values: CDR1 MNHEY, CDR2 SVGEGT. CDR3 nucleotides: TGTGCCAGCAGTTATATGACGGAAGTCACCGGGGAGCTGTTTTTT. This translates into CASSYMTEVTGELFF.

This sequence joins TRBV6-2 or TRBV6-3 and TRBJ2-5, with no clear D. V gave up 6 bases and J gave up 5 bases, with 16 bases separating them. Germline V gene sequence: CDR1 MNHEY, CDR2 SVGEGT. This CDR3 has 14 amino acids. CDR3 nucleotide sequence: TGTGCCAGCAGATTTAGACACCTGCGGGAGACCCAGTACTTC. It translates to CASRFRHLRETQYF.

The genes are TRBV4-3 and TRBJ2-1; 9 bases are a match to TRBD2. J gave up 12 bases and V 3 bases, and 12 bases lay outside the gene matches. The CDR3 runs 15 residues. Germline assignment: CDR1 LGHNA and CDR2 YSLEER. CDR3 amino acids: CASSHYAGGPRGQFF. CDR3 bases: TGCGCCAGCAGCCATTATGCGGGGGGGCCCCGAGGGCAGTTCTTC.

This clonotype was found many times. This chain joins TRBV29-1 and TRBJ2-5, with D uncertain. V lost 4 bases and J lost 0, with 6 bases in between. CDR1 and CDR2 from the germline V gene are SQVTM and ANQGSEA. The CDR3 extends over 12 amino acids. The CDR3 region is CSVGVDQETQYF. DNA of the CDR3: TGCAGCGTTGGGGTTGACCAAGAGACCCAGTACTTC.

At least ten counts were recorded for this clonotype. The chain is built from TRBV30 and TRBJ2-1; TRBD1 matches at 10 bases. V was pared by 2 bases and J by 5 bases, with 6 bases of the junction left unmatched. CDR1 is GTSNPN and CDR2 is SVGIG in the germline V gene (reference sequence). The CDR3 length is 15 residues. CDR3 nucleotides: TGTGCCTGGAGTACCGGGACAGGGGACCACAATGAGCAGTTCTTC. Its translation is CAWSTGTGDHNEQFF.

A few counts support this clonotype. The J gene is TRBJ1-5, the V gene TRBV10-3; 7 bases match TRBD1. The CDR3 loop spans 14 amino acids. Unmatched junction bases numbered 5, after V lost 5 bases and J lost 4 bases. Germline lookup yields CDR1 ENHRY and CDR2 SYGVKD. The CDR3 DNA reads TGTGCCATCAGTCAGGGGGTCGGTAATCAGCCCCAGCATTTT. This encodes CAISQGVGNQPQHF.

This clonotype was observed a handful of times. The V and J genes are TRBV6-2 or TRBV6-3 and TRBJ2-6; 8 nucleotides line up with TRBD1. Germline CDR1 MNHEY, CDR2 SVGEGT. J lost 2 bases, V lost 6 bases, and 3 bases had no gene match. The CDR3 runs 15 residues. Here the CDR3 reads CASRSGGAGANVLTF. The CDR3 nucleotides are TGTGCCAGCAGATCAGGGGGCGCTGGGGCCAACGTCCTGACTTTC.

The sample holds a few counts of this clonotype. The DNA for the CDR3 is TGCAGTGCTACCTTTAGCAATCAGCCCCAGCATTTT. Its translation: CSATFSNQPQHF. This sequence joins TRBV20-1 and TRBJ1-5; no firm D call. The CDR3 sequence is 12 residues long. Trimming took 4 bases from V and 0 from J, leaving 4 bases between them. Germline lookup yields CDR1 DFQATT and CDR2 SNEGSKA (reference sequence).

In its sample, this clonotype was seen a few times. This chain connects TRBV5-1 to TRBJ2-5; 9 nucleotides align to TRBD1. The CDR3 sequence is 15 residues long. Germline CDR1 and CDR2: SGHRS and YFSETQ. V gave up 4 bases and J gave up 1 base; unmatched junction bases: 5. In DNA form, the CDR3 reads TGCGCCAGCAGCGGGGGACAGGGTGGCCAAGAGACCCAGTACTTC. Translating it yields CASSGGQGGQETQYF.

This clonotype came up a few times. The chain employs TRBV10-3 and TRBJ1-1, with D possibly being TRBD1 (5 bases). Trimming removed 10 bases at V and 0 bases at J, with 9 bases between. Germline V CDR1 and CDR2: ENHRY, SYGVKD. CDR3 length: 12 residues. CDR3 DNA: TGTGCCACGAAGACAGTGAACACTGAAGCTTTCTTT. It encodes CATKTVNTEAFF.

V and J are TRBV6-2 or TRBV6-3 and TRBJ2-7; TRBD1 might be the D (6 bases). CDR3 length: 15 residues. Trimming pared 2 bases from V and 3 bases from J, leaving 14 bases between. The germline CDR1 and CDR2 sequences are MNHEY and SVGEGT. The CDR3, as DNA: TGTGCCAGCAGTTACCAAACAGGGTCGGACTACGAGCAGTACTTC. It translates to CASSYQTGSDYEQYF.

The chain combines TRBV28 with TRBJ2-5; 9 bases agree with TRBD1. Germline trimming cut 7 bases from V and 5 bases from J; bases unmatched to any gene: 8. This CDR3 has 14 residues. Looked up from germline, CDR1 is MDHEN and CDR2 is SYDVKM. The CDR3 bases are TGTGCCAGCAAAACAGGGGGCTCGGGGGAGACCCAGTACTTC. It yields the protein CASKTGGSGETQYF.

This clonotype was detected ten times or more. This sequence joins TRBV5-1 and TRBJ2-1, with 7 nucleotides matching TRBD1. CDR3 length: 15 amino acids. Germline CDR1 is SGHRS and CDR2 is YFSETQ. V lost 0 bases and J lost 8; bases outside the gene matches: 8. The CDR3 loop is CASSLGQGGSYEQFF. The CDR3 coding sequence is TGCGCCAGCAGCTTGGGACAGGGCGGGTCATATGAGCAGTTCTTC.

This chain links TRBV6-1 with TRBJ1-2; 7 nucleotides line up with TRBD1. Losses at the gene ends were 5 bases for V and 1 base for J; bases not matched to a gene: 4. Germline loops: CDR1 MNHNS, CDR2 SASEGT. The CDR3 has 14 amino acids. For the CDR3, the DNA is TGTGCCAGCAGTCGGGACAGATTTAACTATGGCTACACCTTC. Translation gives CASSRDRFNYGYTF.

Many counts were recorded for this clonotype. Here the CDR3 reads CASRLEGHTEAFF. CDR3 DNA: TGTGCCAGCAGATTGGAGGGCCACACTGAAGCTTTCTTT. The rearrangement uses TRBV25-1 and TRBJ1-1, with D uncertain. V lost 6 bases and J lost 3, with 11 bases in between. The CDR3 is made up of 13 amino acids. From germline, CDR1 is MGHDK and CDR2 SYGVNS. The entire variable domain, with the rest obtained from reference TRBV25-1 and TRBJ1-1, is as follows: EADIYQTPRYLVIGTGKKITLECSQTMGHDKMYWYQQDPGMELHLIHYSYGVNSTEKGDLSSESTVSRIRTEHFPLTLESARPSHTSQYLCASRLEGHTEAFFGQGTRLTVV.

This clonotype was recorded a few times. The chain couples TRBV6-1 to TRBJ2-1; 9 nucleotides agree with TRBD2. Trimming removed 5 bases from V and 6 bases from J; junction bases left unmatched: 8. From germline, CDR1 is MNHNS and CDR2 SASEGT. CDR3 length: 15 amino acids. CDR3 residues: CASSRLLAGFNEQFF. For the CDR3, the DNA is TGTGCCAGCAGTAGACTTCTAGCGGGGTTCAATGAGCAGTTCTTC.

Details on this clonotype: A clone one base away is much larger, so this may be a read error. The chain recombines TRBV5-1 with TRBJ2-1; D not certain. CDR1 and CDR2 from the germline V gene are SGHRS and YFSETQ. The CDR3 sequence is 13 residues long. The chain's CDR3 is CTSSSDRNNEQFF. CDR3 DNA: TGCACCAGCAGCTCGGACCGAAACAATGAGCAGTTCTTC.